The clone carrying this TCR beta chain was detected a few times. Its target is unknown. Clones were read by immunoSEQ multiplex PCR, and TCRdb kept only the in-frame ones, dropping some. The table records more than 20,000 clones, around 85% of them present only once. Germline CDR1 is GTSNPN and CDR2 is SVGIG (reference sequence). The V segment lost 2 bases and the J segment 4 bases; nucleotides outside the gene matches: 6. The CDR3 loop spans 14 amino acids. This sample was taken from a study of T cells in localized non-small cell lung cancer. Study-wide points: Turning up in adjacent lung were a median 57 of the top 100 tumor clones.

This specimen consisted of PBMCs, obtained before any cancer treatment. The receptor was isolated from a woman between 35 and 75 years old with stage II squamous cell lung carcinoma. The gene calls are TRBV30 and TRBJ1-1; 8 bases line up with TRBD1. CDR3 protein: CAWSHRGVGTEAFF. CDR3 coding DNA: TGTGCCTGGAGTCACAGGGGGGTAGGCACTGAAGCTTTCTTT.